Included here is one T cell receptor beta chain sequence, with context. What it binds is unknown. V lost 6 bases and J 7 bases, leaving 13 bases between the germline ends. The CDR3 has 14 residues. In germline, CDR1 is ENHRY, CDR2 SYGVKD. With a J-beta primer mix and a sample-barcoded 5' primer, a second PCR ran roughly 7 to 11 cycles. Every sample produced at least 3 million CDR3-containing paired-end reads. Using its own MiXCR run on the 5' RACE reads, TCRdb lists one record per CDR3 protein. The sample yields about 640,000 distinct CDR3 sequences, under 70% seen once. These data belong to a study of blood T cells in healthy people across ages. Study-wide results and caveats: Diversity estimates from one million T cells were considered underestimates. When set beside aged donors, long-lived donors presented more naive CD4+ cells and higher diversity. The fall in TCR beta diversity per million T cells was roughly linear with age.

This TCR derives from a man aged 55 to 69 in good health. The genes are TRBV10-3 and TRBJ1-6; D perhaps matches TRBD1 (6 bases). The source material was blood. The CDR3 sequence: CAIREIGQNSPLHF. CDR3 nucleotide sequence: TGTGCCATCAGGGAAATCGGACAGAATTCACCCCTCCACTTT.